A single sample is the source of the 3 T cell receptor beta chains below, sequenced in a study of T cell clonality in common variable immunodeficiency. Findings of the study overall: Reportedly, TCR beta sequences from common variable immunodeficiency showed fewer deletions and N-nucleotide insertions.

Assay: immunoSEQ multiplex PCR; the TCRdb copy retains only in-frame clones and omits some. This sample includes 28,000 or so clones with no singletons; its ten biggest clones take up 3% to 3.5%. These receptors have no known antigen. Input material: peripheral blood mononuclear cells. These TCRs come from a human donor with common variable immunodeficiency.

As regards this clone: The CDR3 end lies 3 residues beyond the end of the read and is filled in from the germline J gene. J is TRBJ1-1 and V is TRBV6-1; D unclear. There are 15 residues in the CDR3. The V end was cut by 2 bases, the J end by 2 bases, with 12 bases between. Germline V gene data show CDR1 as MNHNS and CDR2 as SASEGT. CDR3 amino acids: CASSERNRFNTEAFF. The sequenced part of the CDR3 DNA is TGTGCCAGCAGTGAACGGAACAGATTTAACACTGAA.

This clone came up many times. The sequenced fragment ends 3 residues before the CDR3 boundary, so the rest is inferred from the germline J gene. The chain couples TRBV7-2 to TRBJ1-2; TRBD1 agrees at 7 bases. V shed 1 base, J shed 7 bases, and the junction held 6 bases outside the gene matches. The CDR3 runs to 14 residues. Germline V lookup: CDR1 SGHTA, CDR2 FQGNSA. CDR3 protein: CASSLVNRGSGYTF. The CDR3 bases that were read are TGTGCCAGCAGCTTAGTGAACAGGGGATCTGGC.

As concerns this clone: The read terminates 3 residues before the CDR3 end, so the remaining end is supplied by the germline J gene. This chain links TRBV7-2 with TRBJ1-1; 9 bases line up with TRBD1. V trimming: 6 bases; J trimming: 6 bases; junction bases outside the gene matches: 5. The CDR3 runs 13 residues. Germline CDR1 and CDR2: SGHTA and FQGNSA. CDR3 sequence reads: CASSLDRGAEAFF. CDR3 bases read: TGTGCCAGCAGTCTGGACAGGGGAGCTGAA.